This T cell receptor (beta chain) appears in the sequencing data of a study of blood T cell repertoires in COVID-19. At the level of the study: The study drew acute and convalescent COVID-19 samples from the United States, Italy and Spain.

Libraries were prepared by immunoSEQ multiplex PCR; TCRdb keeps only in-frame clonotypes and omits some of them. The sample has about 49,000 clones, roughly 88% seen once. Germline trimming cut 5 bases from V and 4 bases from J; bases unmatched to any gene: 19. Germline CDR1 reads MNHEY; CDR2 reads SVGEGT. The CDR3 length is 20 residues. Specimen: peripheral blood. This TCR came from a human donor in a cohort sampled during active COVID-19. The chain links TRBV6-2 or TRBV6-3 to TRBJ2-1, with 11 nucleotides matching TRBD2. CDR3 sequence (DNA): TGTGCCAGCAGTCACCCCCTTAGCGGGAGGGCCCTATCTTCATACAATGAGCAGTTCTTC. It codes for CASSHPLSGRALSSYNEQFF.